Given below is one TCR beta chain in context. This entry is derived from a study of blood T cell repertoires in COVID-19. Study details: Acute and convalescent COVID-19 specimens originated in the United States, Italy and Spain.

The CDR3 consists of 21 residues. Germline CDR1 is MDHEN and CDR2 is SYDVKM. V lost 3 bases, J lost 3 bases, and 25 bases stayed unmatched. Study processing details: Cell counts per sample came from amplifying reference gene primers. Using immunoSEQ multiplex PCR, the repertoire was profiled, and TCRdb retains in-frame clones only, with some absent. Clonal size and the V and J genes are those of that table, whereas D and trimming came from the DNA. The table lists around 230,000 clones, around 83% of them singletons. This receptor was obtained from a woman of 80 years or more with acute or convalescent COVID-19. The rearrangement joins TRBV28 to TRBJ1-1; 7 positions agree with TRBD1. Sequenced input: peripheral blood. This CDR3 reads CASSFPPILHATQGSDTEAFF. The CDR3 DNA reads TGTGCCAGCAGTTTCCCACCAATCCTCCACGCAACACAGGGGTCGGACACTGAAGCTTTCTTT.